This TCR beta chain was sequenced for a study of T-cell memory formation after mild COVID-19. About the research overall: Clustering of TCRs was largely donor specific. General observations from the study: Mainly in CM and EM were contracting CD4+ clones; CD8+ were in EMRA. Clones that contracted from day 15 to 85 had balanced CD4/CD8; later expanders were CD4+ biased. The pre-infection memory compartment contained some responding clones, suggesting cross-reactive memory joined.

A few counts support this clonotype. Its antigen is not known. TCRdb recomputed calls from the 5' RACE reads with MiXCR, one row per CDR3 protein. The sample lists 300,000 to 350,000 distinct CDR3 sequences, 12% to 15% occurring once. The clonotype comes from a man aged 18 to 29 who had mild COVID-19 (a few samples of this study predate the infection). Cell type and time point are not known. The sample was PBMCs or a T cell subset sorted from them (not recorded which).

CDR3 DNA sequence: TGTGCCAGTACTAGGCAGGGTGGTTCGGGCGGCACTGAAGCTTTCTTT. Translation: CASTRQGGSGGTEAFF. This chain uses TRBV19 with TRBJ1-1; D perhaps matches TRBD1 (5 bases). The ends were cut back, 7 bases at V and 4 bases at J, with 22 bases in the middle. Germline V gives CDR1 LNHDA, CDR2 SQIVND (reference sequence). The CDR3 loop spans 16 amino acids.